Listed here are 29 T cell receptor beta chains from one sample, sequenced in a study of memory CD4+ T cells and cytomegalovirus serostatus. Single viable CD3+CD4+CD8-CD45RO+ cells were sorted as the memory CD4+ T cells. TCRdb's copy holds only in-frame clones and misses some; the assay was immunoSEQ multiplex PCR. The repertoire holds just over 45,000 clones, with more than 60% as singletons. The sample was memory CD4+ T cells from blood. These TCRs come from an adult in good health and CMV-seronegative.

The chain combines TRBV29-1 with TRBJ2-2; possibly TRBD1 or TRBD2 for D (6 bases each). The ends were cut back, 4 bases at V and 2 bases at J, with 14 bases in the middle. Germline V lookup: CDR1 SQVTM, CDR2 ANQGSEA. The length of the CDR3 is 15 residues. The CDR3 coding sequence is TGCAGCGTTGGGTTTTCGGGGGCCAACACCGGGGAGCTGTTTTTT. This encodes CSVGFSGANTGELFF.

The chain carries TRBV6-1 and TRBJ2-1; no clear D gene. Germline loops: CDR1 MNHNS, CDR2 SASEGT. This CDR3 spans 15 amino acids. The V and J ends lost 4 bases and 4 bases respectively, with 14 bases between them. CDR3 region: CASSVRNTEYNEQFF. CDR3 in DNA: TGTGCCAGCAGTGTGAGAAACACCGAATACAATGAGCAGTTCTTC.

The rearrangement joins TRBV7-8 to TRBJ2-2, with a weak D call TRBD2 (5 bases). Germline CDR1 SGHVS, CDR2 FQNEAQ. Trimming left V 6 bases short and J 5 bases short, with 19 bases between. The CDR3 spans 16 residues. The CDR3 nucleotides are TGTGCCAGCAGAATTACCGGGAATCAAAGGACCGGGGAGCTGTTTTTT. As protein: CASRITGNQRTGELFF. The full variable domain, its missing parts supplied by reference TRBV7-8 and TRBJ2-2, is GAGVSQSPRYKVAKRGQDVALRCDPISGHVSLFWYQQALGQGPEFLTYFQNEAQLDKSGLPSDRFFAERPEGSVSTLKIQRTQQEDSAVYLCASRITGNQRTGELFFGEGSRLTVL.

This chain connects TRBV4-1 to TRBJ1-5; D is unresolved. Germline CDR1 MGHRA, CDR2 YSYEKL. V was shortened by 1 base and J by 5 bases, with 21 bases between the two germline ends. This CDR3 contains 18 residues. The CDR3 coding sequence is TGCGCCAGCAGCCAAGCGAATTTGGGCGCTTTGGGCCATCAGCCCCAGCATTTT. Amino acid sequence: CASSQANLGALGHQPQHF.

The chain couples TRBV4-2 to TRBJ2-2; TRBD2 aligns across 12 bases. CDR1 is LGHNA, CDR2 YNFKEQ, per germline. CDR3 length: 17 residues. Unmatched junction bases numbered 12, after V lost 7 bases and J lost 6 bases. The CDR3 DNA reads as TGTGCCAGCACCTCGGCTGGGTCTAGCGGGGGGGCCGGGGAGCTGTTTTTT. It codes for CASTSAGSSGGAGELFF.

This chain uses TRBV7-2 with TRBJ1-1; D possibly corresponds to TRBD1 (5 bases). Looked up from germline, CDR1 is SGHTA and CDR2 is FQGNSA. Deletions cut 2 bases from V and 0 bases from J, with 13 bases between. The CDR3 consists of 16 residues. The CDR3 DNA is TGTGCCAGCAGCTTACCCGGGGCCGGCTTGAACACTGAAGCTTTCTTT. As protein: CASSLPGAGLNTEAFF.

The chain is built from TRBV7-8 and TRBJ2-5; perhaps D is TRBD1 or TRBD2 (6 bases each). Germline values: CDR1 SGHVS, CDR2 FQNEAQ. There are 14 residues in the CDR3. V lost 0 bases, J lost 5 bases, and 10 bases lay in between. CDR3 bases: TGTGCCAGCAGCTTAGCTCTAGGGGGGGAGACCCAGTACTTC. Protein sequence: CASSLALGGETQYF.

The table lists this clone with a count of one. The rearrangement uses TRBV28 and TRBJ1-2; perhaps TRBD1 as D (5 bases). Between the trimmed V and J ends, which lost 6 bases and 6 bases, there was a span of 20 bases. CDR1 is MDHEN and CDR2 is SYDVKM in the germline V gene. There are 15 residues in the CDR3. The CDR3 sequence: CASSPGLTGSNGYTF. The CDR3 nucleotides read TGTGCCAGCAGCCCTGGACTCACAGGTTCGAATGGCTACACCTTC.

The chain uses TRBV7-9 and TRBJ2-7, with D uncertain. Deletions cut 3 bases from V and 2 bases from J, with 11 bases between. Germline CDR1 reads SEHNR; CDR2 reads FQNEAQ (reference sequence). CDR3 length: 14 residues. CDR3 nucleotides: TGTGCCAGCAGCTTCGCCGGGTTCCCCTACGAGCAGTACTTC. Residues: CASSFAGFPYEQYF. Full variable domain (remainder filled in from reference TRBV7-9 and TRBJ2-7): DTGVSQNPRHKITKRGQNVTFRCDPISEHNRLYWYRQTLGQGPEFLTYFQNEAQLEKSRLLSDRFSAERPKGSFSTLEIQRTEQGDSAMYLCASSFAGFPYEQYFGPGTRLTVT.

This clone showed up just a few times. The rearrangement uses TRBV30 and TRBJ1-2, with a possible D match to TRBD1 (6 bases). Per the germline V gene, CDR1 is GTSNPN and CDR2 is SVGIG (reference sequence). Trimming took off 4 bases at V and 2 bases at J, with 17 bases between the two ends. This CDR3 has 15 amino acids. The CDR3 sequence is CAWKGMTGRNYGYTF. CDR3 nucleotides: TGTGCCTGGAAGGGAATGACAGGCAGAAACTATGGCTACACCTTC.

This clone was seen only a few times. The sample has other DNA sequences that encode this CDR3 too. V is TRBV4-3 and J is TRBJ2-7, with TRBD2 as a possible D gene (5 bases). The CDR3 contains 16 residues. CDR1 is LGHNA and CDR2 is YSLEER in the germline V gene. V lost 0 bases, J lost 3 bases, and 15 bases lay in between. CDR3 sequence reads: CASSQDRSRGSYEQYF. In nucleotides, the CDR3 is TGCGCCAGCAGCCAAGATCGGAGTAGAGGGAGCTACGAGCAGTACTTC.

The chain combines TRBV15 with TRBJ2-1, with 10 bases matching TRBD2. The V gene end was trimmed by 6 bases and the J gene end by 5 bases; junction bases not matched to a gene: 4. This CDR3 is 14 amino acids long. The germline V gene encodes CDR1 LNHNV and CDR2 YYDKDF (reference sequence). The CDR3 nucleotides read TGTGCCACCAGAGAGCGGGGGGGGAACAATGAGCAGTTCTTC. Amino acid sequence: CATRERGGNNEQFF.

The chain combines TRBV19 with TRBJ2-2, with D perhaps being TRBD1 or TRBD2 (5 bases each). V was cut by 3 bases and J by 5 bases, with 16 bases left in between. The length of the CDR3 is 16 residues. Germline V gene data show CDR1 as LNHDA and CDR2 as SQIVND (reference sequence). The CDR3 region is CASSIAPGRVTGELFF. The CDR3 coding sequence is TGTGCCAGTAGTATCGCCCCAGGGCGGGTAACCGGGGAGCTGTTTTTT.

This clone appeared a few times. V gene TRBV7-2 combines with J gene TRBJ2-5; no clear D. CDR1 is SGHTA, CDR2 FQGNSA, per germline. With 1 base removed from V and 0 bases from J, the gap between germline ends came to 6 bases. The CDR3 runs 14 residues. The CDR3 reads CASSLVAHQETQYF. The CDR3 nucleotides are TGTGCCAGCAGCTTAGTGGCCCACCAAGAGACCCAGTACTTC. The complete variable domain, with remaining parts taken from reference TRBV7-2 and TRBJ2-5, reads GAGVSQSPSNKVTEKGKDVELRCDPISGHTALYWYRQSLGQGLEFLIYFQGNSAPDKSGLPSDRFSAERTGGSVSTLTIQRTQQEDSAVYLCASSLVAHQETQYFGPGTRLLVL.

The CDR3 DNA sequence: TGTGCCACCAGGTCGACAACCGGGACAACCAGCTCCTACGAGCAGTACTTC. It codes for CATRSTTGTTSSYEQYF. The chain is built from TRBV15 and TRBJ2-7; TRBD1 is a possible D gene (6 bases). CDR1 is LNHNV, CDR2 YYDKDF, per germline (reference sequence). V dropped 6 bases and J dropped 0 bases, with 21 bases sitting between them. There are 17 residues in the CDR3.

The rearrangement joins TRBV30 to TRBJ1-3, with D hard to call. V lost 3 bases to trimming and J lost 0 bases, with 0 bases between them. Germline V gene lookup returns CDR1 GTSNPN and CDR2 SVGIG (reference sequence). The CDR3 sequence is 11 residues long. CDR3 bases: TGTGCCTGGAGCTCTGGAAACACCATATATTTT. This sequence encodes CAWSSGNTIYF.

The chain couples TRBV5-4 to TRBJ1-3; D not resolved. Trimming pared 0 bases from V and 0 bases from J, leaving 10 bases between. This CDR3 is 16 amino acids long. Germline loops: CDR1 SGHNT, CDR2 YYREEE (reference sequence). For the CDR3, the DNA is TGTGCCAGCAGCTTGGACAGACCCATCTCTGGAAACACCATATATTTT. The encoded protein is CASSLDRPISGNTIYF.

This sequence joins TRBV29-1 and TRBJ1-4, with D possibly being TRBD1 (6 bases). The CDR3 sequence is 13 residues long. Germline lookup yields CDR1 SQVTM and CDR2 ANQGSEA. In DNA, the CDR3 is TGCAGTTTCTACAGGGCAACTAATGAAAAACTGTTTTTT. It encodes CSFYRATNEKLFF.

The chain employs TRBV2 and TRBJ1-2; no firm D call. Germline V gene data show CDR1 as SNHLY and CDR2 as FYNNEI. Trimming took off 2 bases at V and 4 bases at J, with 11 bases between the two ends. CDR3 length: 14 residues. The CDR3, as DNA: TGTGCCAGCAGTGAAACGTCAGGCGGCTATGGCTACACCTTC. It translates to CASSETSGGYGYTF.

This CDR3 is CASSLEKGSYEQYF. In nucleotides, the CDR3 is TGCGCCAGCAGCTTGGAAAAGGGATCCTACGAGCAGTACTTC. The chain links TRBV5-1 to TRBJ2-7; D gene uncertain. CDR3 length equals 14 residues. CDR1 and CDR2 (germline): SGHRS, YFSETQ. The V end was cut by 0 bases, the J end by 1 base, with 8 bases between. The whole variable domain, filled in from reference TRBV5-1 and TRBJ2-7, reads KAGVTQTPRYLIKTRGQQVTLSCSPISGHRSVSWYQQTPGQGLQFLFEYFSETQRNKGNFPGRFSGRQFSNSRSEMNVSTLELGDSALYLCASSLEKGSYEQYFGPGTRLTVT.

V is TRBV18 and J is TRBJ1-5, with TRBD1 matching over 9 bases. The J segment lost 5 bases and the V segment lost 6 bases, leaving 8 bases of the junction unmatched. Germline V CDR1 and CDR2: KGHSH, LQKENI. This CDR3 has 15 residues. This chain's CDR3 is CASSRNGDRDQPQHF. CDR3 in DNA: TGTGCCAGCTCCCGAAACGGGGACAGGGATCAGCCCCAGCATTTT.

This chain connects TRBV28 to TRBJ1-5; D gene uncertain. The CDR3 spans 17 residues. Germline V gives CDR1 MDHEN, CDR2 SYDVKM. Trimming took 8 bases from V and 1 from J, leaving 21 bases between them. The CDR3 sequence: CASLPIGTGRSNQPQHF. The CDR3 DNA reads TGTGCCAGCCTCCCGATAGGTACGGGTAGAAGCAATCAGCCCCAGCATTTT.

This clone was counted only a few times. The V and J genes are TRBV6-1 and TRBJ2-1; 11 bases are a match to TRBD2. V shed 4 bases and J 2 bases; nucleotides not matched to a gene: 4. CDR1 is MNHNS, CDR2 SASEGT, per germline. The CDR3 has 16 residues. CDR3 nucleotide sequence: TGTGCCAGCAGTGCCCTGACTAGCGGGGCCTACAATGAGCAGTTCTTC. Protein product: CASSALTSGAYNEQFF.

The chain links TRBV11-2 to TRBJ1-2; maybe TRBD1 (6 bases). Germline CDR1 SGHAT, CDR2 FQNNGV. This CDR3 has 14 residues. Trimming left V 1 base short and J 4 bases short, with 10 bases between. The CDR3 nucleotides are TGTGCCAGCAGCTTAGCCGAGGGGGTCTATGGCTACACCTTC. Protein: CASSLAEGVYGYTF.

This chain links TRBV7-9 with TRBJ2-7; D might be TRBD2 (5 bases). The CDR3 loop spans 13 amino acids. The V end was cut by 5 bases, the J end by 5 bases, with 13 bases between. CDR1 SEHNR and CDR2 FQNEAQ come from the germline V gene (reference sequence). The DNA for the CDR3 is TGTGCCAGCAGCGTACTAGGTCACCACGAGCAGTACTTC. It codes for CASSVLGHHEQYF. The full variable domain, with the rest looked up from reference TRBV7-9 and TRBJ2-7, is DTGVSQNPRHKITKRGQNVTFRCDPISEHNRLYWYRQTLGQGPEFLTYFQNEAQLEKSRLLSDRFSAERPKGSFSTLEIQRTEQGDSAMYLCASSVLGHHEQYFGPGTRLTVT.

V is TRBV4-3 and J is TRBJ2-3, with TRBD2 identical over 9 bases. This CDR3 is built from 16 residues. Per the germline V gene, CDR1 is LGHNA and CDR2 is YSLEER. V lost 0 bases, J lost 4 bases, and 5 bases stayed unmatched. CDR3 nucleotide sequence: TGCGCCAGCAGCCAAGATTCGGGACTAGCCCCAGATACGCAGTATTTT. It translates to CASSQDSGLAPDTQYF.

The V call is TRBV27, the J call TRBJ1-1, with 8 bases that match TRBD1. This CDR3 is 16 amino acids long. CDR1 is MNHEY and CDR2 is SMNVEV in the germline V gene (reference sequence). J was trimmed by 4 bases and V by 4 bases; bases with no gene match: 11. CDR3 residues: CASSSGQGAASTEAFF. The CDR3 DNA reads TGTGCCAGCAGTTCGGGGCAGGGGGCCGCGAGCACTGAAGCTTTCTTT.

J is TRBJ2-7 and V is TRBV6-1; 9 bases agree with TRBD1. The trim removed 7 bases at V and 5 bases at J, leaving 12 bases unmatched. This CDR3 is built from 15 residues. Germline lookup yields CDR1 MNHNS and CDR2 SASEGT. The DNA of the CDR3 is TGTGCCAGCACCAGATTCGGGACAGGGTTTGACGAGCAGTACTTC. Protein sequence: CASTRFGTGFDEQYF.

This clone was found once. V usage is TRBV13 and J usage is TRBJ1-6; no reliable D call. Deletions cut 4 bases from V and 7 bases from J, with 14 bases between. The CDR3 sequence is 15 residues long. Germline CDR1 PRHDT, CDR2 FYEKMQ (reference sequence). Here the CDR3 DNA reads TGTGCCAGCAGCTCCTCCGACACCAGGAATTCACCCCTCCACTTT. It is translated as CASSSSDTRNSPLHF.